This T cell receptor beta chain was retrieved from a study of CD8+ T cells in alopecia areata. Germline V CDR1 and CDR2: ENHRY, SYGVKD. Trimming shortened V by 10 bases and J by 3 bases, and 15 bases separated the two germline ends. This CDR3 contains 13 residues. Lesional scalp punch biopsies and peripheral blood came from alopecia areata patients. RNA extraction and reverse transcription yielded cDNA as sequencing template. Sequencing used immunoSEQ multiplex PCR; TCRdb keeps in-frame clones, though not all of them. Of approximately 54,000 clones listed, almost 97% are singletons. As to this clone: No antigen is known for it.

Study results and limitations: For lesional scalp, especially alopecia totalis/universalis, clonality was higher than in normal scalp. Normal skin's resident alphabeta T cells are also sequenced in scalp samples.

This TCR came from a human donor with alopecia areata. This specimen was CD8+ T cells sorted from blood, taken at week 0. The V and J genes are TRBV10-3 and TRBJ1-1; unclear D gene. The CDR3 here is CATLTGRDTEAFF. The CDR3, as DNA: TGTGCCACCCTGACGGGCCGGGACACTGAAGCTTTCTTT.